These 9 T cell receptor beta chains were sequenced from one sample in a study of T cell responses to AZD1222 COVID-19 vaccine. TCRdb keeps only in-frame clones here, not all; method: immunoSEQ multiplex PCR. In the table there are 100,000 to 150,000 clones, about nine tenths of which are singletons. The sample here was peripheral blood, taken on day 0 of AZD1222 vaccination. The receptors shown here come from an adult in good health.

The V and J genes are TRBV9 and TRBJ2-1; 9 nucleotides align to TRBD1. The V and J ends lost 0 bases and 4 bases, in that order; junction bases with no gene match: 5. Germline V CDR1 and CDR2: SGDLS, YYNGEE. The CDR3 spans 16 residues. For the CDR3, the DNA is TGTGCCAGCAGCGTAGGGGACAGGGTATCTTACAATGAGCAGTTCTTC. Its translation is CASSVGDRVSYNEQFF.

The chain has TRBV18 and TRBJ1-3; D gene unclear. Germline values: CDR1 KGHSH, CDR2 LQKENI. The CDR3 runs to 16 residues. Trimming removed 3 bases at V and 0 bases at J, with 12 bases between. Written as DNA, the CDR3 is TGTGCCAGCTCACCCAGCCTTCAGAGCTCTGGAAACACCATATATTTT. Its protein product is CASSPSLQSSGNTIYF.

The V and J genes are TRBV9 and TRBJ1-2, with D hard to call. V was cut by 3 bases and J by 8 bases, with 11 bases left in between. The CDR3 runs 12 residues. Germline CDR1 SGDLS, CDR2 YYNGEE. The CDR3 bases are TGTGCCAGCAGCGGAGGAGGGTCAGGCTACACCTTC. Encoded protein: CASSGGGSGYTF.

The chain has TRBV27 and TRBJ2-5; D unresolved. Germline V gene lookup returns CDR1 MNHEY and CDR2 SMNVEV (reference sequence). The CDR3 extends over 14 amino acids. Trimming left V 2 bases short and J 1 base short, with 8 bases between. In nucleotides, the CDR3 is TGTGCCAGCAGTTTAAGCGCATTCCAAGAGACCCAGTACTTC. This codes for CASSLSAFQETQYF.

The chain has TRBV7-2 and TRBJ2-5, with TRBD2 matching over 9 bases. The CDR3 loop spans 19 amino acids. Per germline, CDR1 SGHTA and CDR2 FQGNSA. Unmatched junction bases numbered 16, after V lost 1 base and J lost 4 bases. Here the CDR3 reads CASSLEAARPAGGRETQYF. CDR3 bases: TGTGCCAGCAGCTTAGAGGCCGCCCGGCCGGCGGGGGGGCGAGAGACCCAGTACTTC.

The chain uses TRBV6-5 and TRBJ1-2; 7 bases fit TRBD1. CDR3 length equals 15 residues. The junction had 11 bases not matched to a gene; V was cut back by 6 bases and J by 4 bases. Germline V gives CDR1 MNHEY, CDR2 SVGAGI. The CDR3 is CASRARDSGSYGYTF. CDR3 sequence (DNA): TGTGCCAGCAGGGCCCGGGACAGTGGGAGCTATGGCTACACCTTC.

J is TRBJ1-2 and V is TRBV5-1; no reliable D call. The CDR3 contains 16 residues. CDR1 and CDR2 from the germline V gene are SGHRS and YFSETQ. V dropped 5 bases and J dropped 3 bases, with 20 bases sitting between them. The CDR3 DNA follows: TGCGCCAGCAGTGTTGGAGTCTCAGCTGACTACTATGGCTACACCTTC. It specifies CASSVGVSADYYGYTF.

CDR3 loop: CASSLIGRYEQYF. The CDR3 coding sequence is TGTGCCAGCAGTTTGATAGGGCGCTACGAGCAGTACTTC. The chain couples TRBV12-3 or TRBV12-4 to TRBJ2-7; no clear D. The CDR3 contains 13 residues. Trimming took off 3 bases at V and 3 bases at J, with 9 bases between the two ends.

The chain couples TRBV4-1 to TRBJ1-2; D is uncertain. Per the germline V gene, CDR1 is MGHRA and CDR2 is YSYEKL. V shed 0 bases and J shed 8 bases, with 13 bases lying between them. This CDR3 is built from 14 residues. The CDR3 is CASSQDTDYKGYTF. The CDR3, as DNA: TGCGCCAGCAGCCAAGATACTGATTATAAGGGCTACACCTTC.